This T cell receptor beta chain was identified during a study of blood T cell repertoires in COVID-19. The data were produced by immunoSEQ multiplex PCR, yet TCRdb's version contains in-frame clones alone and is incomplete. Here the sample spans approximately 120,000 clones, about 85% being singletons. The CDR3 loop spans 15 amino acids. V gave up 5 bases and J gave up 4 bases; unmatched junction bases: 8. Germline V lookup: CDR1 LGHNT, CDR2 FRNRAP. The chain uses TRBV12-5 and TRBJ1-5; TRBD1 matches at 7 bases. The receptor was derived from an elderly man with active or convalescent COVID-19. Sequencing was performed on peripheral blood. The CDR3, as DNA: TGTGCTAGTGGTCCGGGGGGGACAGATAATCAGCCCCAGCATTTT. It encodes CASGPGGTDNQPQHF.